A selection of T cell receptor beta chains follows, all from one sample in a study of blood T cell repertoires in COVID-19. This table comes from immunoSEQ multiplex PCR, and its TCRdb copy is limited to in-frame clones, with some not included. In the table there are 250,000 or so clones, 75% to 90% of which are singletons. Sequenced: PBMCs or T cells enriched from blood (not recorded which). These receptors came from a woman aged 35 to 49 who had been exposed to COVID-19. Each CDR3 is given with its conserved first and last residue. Each record gives: D gene, J gene, V gene, clone size, CDR3 DNA, CDR3 protein. The D gene is left open where the match is weak. Clone sizes are given selectively: once, few, many, or a class where the clone is expanded.

. TRBJ1-4 TRBV20-1 . TGCAGTGCTAGTGAGGGAGGAGTCGGTGGAAAACTGTTTTTT CSASEGGVGGKLFF
TRBD1 TRBJ1-2 TRBV13 . TGTGCCAGCAGCTCCCACCTAGACAGGGTCGCTGGCTACACCTTC CASSSHLDRVAGYTF
. TRBJ2-6 TRBV4-3 few TGCGCCAGCAGCCAAGATGAACCAGGGGATGGGGCCAACGTCCTGACTTTC CASSQDEPGDGANVLTF
TRBD2 TRBJ2-5 TRBV28 . TGTGCCAGCAGTTTGACTAGCGGGGAGACCCAGTACTTC CASSLTSGETQYF
TRBD1 TRBJ1-2 TRBV12-3/TRBV12-4 . TGTGCCAGCAGTCTCGGGACAGGGAGTGGCTACACCTTC CASSLGTGSGYTF
. TRBJ1-1 TRBV5-4 . TGTGCCAGCAGCTTGGCGGGTGGTATGAACACTGAAGCTTTCTTT CASSLAGGMNTEAFF
. TRBJ2-1 TRBV18 . TGTGCCAGCTCACCTTTGAAGAGCTCCTACAATGAGCAGTTCTTC CASSPLKSSYNEQFF
TRBD1 TRBJ1-1 TRBV28 . TGTGCCAGCAGTTTATTGGAGGGGGCGCGAGACACTGAAGCTTTCTTT CASSLLEGARDTEAFF
. TRBJ2-5 TRBV28 . TGTGCCAGCAGTTTCGGCGGCTTTTCGGCAAAAGAGACCCAGTACTTC CASSFGGFSAKETQYF
. TRBJ1-5 TRBV7-6 . TGTGCCAGCAGCTTATATGGGGGAGGCGGTCAGCCCCAGCATTTT CASSLYGGGGQPQHF
. TRBJ1-1 TRBV18 . TGTGCCAGCTCACCACCGGCAGGGGAGAGCACTGAAGCTTTCTTT CASSPPAGESTEAFF
. TRBJ1-1 TRBV4-1 few TGCGCCAGCAGCCTGTGGGGGGTGAACACTGAAGCTTTCTTT CASSLWGVNTEAFF
. TRBJ2-5 TRBV5-1 . TGTGCCAGCAGCACCTACCTAGACGGCAGGACCCAGTACTTC CASSTYLDGRTQYF
TRBD1 TRBJ2-5 TRBV6-2/TRBV6-3 few TGTGCCAGCAGTTCCGGACAGGGGACGGAGACCCAGTACTTC CASSSGQGTETQYF
. TRBJ1-6 TRBV19 . TGTGCCAGTACCCAAACTGGAGGCTCCTATAATTCACCCCTCCACTTT CASTQTGGSYNSPLHF
TRBD1 TRBJ1-5 TRBV10-3 . TGTGCCATCAGCACCGGACAGGGGAATCATCAGCCCCAGCATTTT CAISTGQGNHQPQHF